Listed below are T cell receptor beta chains from one sample, sequenced in a study of T cell responses to AZD1222 COVID-19 vaccine. Some clones are missing from TCRdb's copy, which holds only in-frame ones; the method was immunoSEQ multiplex PCR. The sample consists of some 150,000 clones, around 90% of them appearing once. Source: peripheral blood, taken on day 0 of AZD1222 vaccination. The receptors derive from an adult in good health. The CDR3 runs from the conserved cysteine through the conserved F or W. D genes are given only for firm matches. Expanded clones get a size class; other rows say once, few or many, or leave the size out.

J | V | size | length | D | CDR3 | DNA
TRBJ2-5 | TRBV30 | . | 13 | . | CAGSRGAQETQYF | TGTGCCGGGTCGCGCGGGGCGCAAGAGACCCAGTACTTC
TRBJ2-7 | TRBV5-4 | . | 16 | TRBD1 | CASSPTARTGGYEQYF | TGTGCCAGCAGCCCGACAGCCCGGACAGGGGGCTACGAGCAGTACTTC
TRBJ2-1 | TRBV15 | . | 16 | TRBD2 | CATSSLTSGRAYEQFF | TGTGCCACCAGCAGCCTGACTAGCGGGAGGGCCTATGAGCAGTTCTTC
TRBJ1-6 | TRBV7-3 | . | 15 | TRBD1 | CASSVSGTDASPLHF | TGTGCCAGCAGCGTCTCCGGGACAGATGCTTCACCCCTCCACTTT
TRBJ1-5 | TRBV2 | . | 15 | . | CASSELITTNQPQHF | TGTGCCAGCAGTGAACTGATTACTACAAATCAGCCCCAGCATTTT
TRBJ1-2 | TRBV7-2 | . | 14 | . | CASSLHREGYGYTF | TGTGCCAGCAGCTTACATCGGGAGGGCTATGGCTACACCTTC
TRBJ1-4 | TRBV15 | . | 16 | . | CATSSHGGRTNEKLFF | TGTGCCACCAGCAGTCATGGGGGACGGACTAATGAAAAACTGTTTTTT
TRBJ2-7 | TRBV4-1 | . | 16 | TRBD2 | CASSHDPRTSDYEQYF | TGCGCCAGCAGCCACGATCCTCGGACTAGCGACTACGAGCAGTACTTC
TRBJ1-5 | TRBV6-2/TRBV6-3 | . | 19 | TRBD1 | CASSTRRDRVSLLGQPQHF | TGTGCCAGCAGTACCCGCCGGGACAGGGTATCGTTGTTAGGTCAGCCCCAGCATTTT
TRBJ2-1 | TRBV4-1 | . | 17 | . | CASSQVGSTSSYNEQFF | TGCGCCAGCAGCCAAGTGGGCAGCACTAGCTCCTACAATGAGCAGTTCTTC
TRBJ2-1 | TRBV12-3/TRBV12-4 | . | 13 | . | CASSFREGNEQFF | TGTGCCAGCAGTTTTAGGGAAGGCAATGAGCAGTTCTTC
TRBJ1-2 | TRBV27 | . | 13 | . | CASSDNRAYGYTF | TGTGCCAGCAGTGACAACAGAGCCTATGGCTACACCTTC
TRBJ1-6 | TRBV2 | . | 14 | . | CASSVLGLNSPLHF | TGTGCCAGCAGCGTATTGGGGCTGAATTCACCCCTCCACTTT
TRBJ1-6 | TRBV29-1 | . | 13 | . | CSVGGFGDSPLHF | TGCAGCGTGGGTGGGTTCGGGGACTCACCCCTCCACTTT
TRBJ1-1 | TRBV14 | . | 16 | . | CASSQELGAGNTEAFF | TGTGCCAGCAGCCAAGAACTGGGGGCGGGGAACACTGAAGCTTTCTTT
TRBJ2-7 | TRBV6-5 | . | 15 | TRBD1 | CASSLVGDRGHEQYF | TGTGCCAGCAGCCTAGTAGGGGACAGGGGCCACGAGCAGTACTTC
TRBJ2-7 | TRBV7-8 | . | 13 | TRBD2 | CASSLVGGKGQYF | TGTGCCAGCAGCTTAGTGGGAGGGAAGGGGCAGTACTTC
TRBJ1-3 | TRBV18 | . | 14 | . | CASSGVFSGNTIYF | TGTGCCAGCTCTGGGGTTTTCTCTGGAAACACCATATATTTT
TRBJ1-6 | TRBV7-2 | . | 16 | TRBD1 | CASSPQPTGIRSPLHF | TGTGCCAGCAGCCCCCAGCCGACAGGGATCAGGTCACCCCTCCACTTT
TRBJ2-5 | TRBV5-6 | few | 16 | TRBD2 | CASSQGLADSGETQYF | TGTGCCAGCAGCCAGGGACTAGCGGACAGCGGGGAGACCCAGTACTTC
TRBJ2-7 | TRBV7-2 | . | 13 | . | CASSLFEGTEQYF | TGTGCCAGCAGCTTATTTGAGGGTACCGAGCAGTACTTC
TRBJ2-1 | TRBV19 | . | 15 | TRBD2 | CASSMGLAPYNEQFF | TGTGCCAGTAGTATGGGACTAGCGCCCTACAATGAGCAGTTCTTC
TRBJ1-2 | TRBV6-1 | . | 14 | . | CASSEVGGRSGYTF | TGTGCCAGCAGTGAAGTAGGGGGGCGGAGTGGCTACACCTTC
TRBJ2-2 | TRBV2 | . | 14 | . | CASVIQGNTGELFF | TGTGCCAGCGTCATACAGGGTAACACCGGGGAGCTGTTTTTT
TRBJ2-2 | TRBV27 | once | 16 | TRBD2 | CASSFRGRAVTGELFF | TGTGCCAGCAGTTTTCGAGGGAGGGCGGTCACCGGGGAGCTGTTTTTT
TRBJ1-2 | TRBV4-1 | . | 15 | TRBD1 | CASSQVTDREYGYTF | TGCGCCAGCAGCCAAGTTACGGACAGGGAATATGGCTACACCTTC